These 2 T cell receptor beta chains were sequenced from one sample in a study of T cell repertoires and HLA-DP antigens. Data came from immunoSEQ multiplex PCR; TCRdb stores just in-frame clones and leaves some out. The sample has 90,000 to 130,000 clones, around 92% seen once. These TCRs are of unknown antigen specificity. Sequenced material: CD4+ T cells from PBMCs. These receptor sequences come from a woman in her late teens or twenties in good health and CMV-seronegative.

The CDR3 bases are TGTGCCAGCAGTTACTCCCCCAATGTGGGCTACACCTTC. This codes for CASSYSPNVGYTF. The genes are TRBV2 and TRBJ1-2; D ambiguous. The length of the CDR3 is 13 residues. Germline V lookup: CDR1 SNHLY, CDR2 FYNNEI. With 5 bases removed from V and 8 bases from J, the gap between germline ends came to 15 bases.

The chain employs TRBV5-1 and TRBJ2-5; TRBD1 might be the D (5 bases). V was trimmed by 0 bases and J by 4 bases, leaving 10 bases between them. The CDR3 length is 14 residues. Germline V lookup: CDR1 SGHRS, CDR2 YFSETQ. CDR3 sequence reads: CASSLGQGGETQYF. The CDR3 DNA follows: TGCGCCAGCAGCTTGGGGCAGGGTGGAGAGACCCAGTACTTC.